Sequencing of this TCR beta chain was carried out in a study of control samples from healthy donors and cancer patients. The data were produced by immunoSEQ multiplex PCR, yet TCRdb's version contains in-frame clones alone and is incomplete. Of 90,000 or so clones detected, over 80% appear once; the ten largest clones hold approximately 19%. In this sample, this clone turned up many times. CDR1 and CDR2 (germline): WNHNN, SYGVQD (reference sequence). V lost 5 bases, J lost 5 bases, and 4 bases stayed unmatched. CDR3 size: 13 residues. The TCR comes from a man aged 30 to 45 in good health. The specimen was blood. V usage is TRBV10-1 and J usage is TRBJ2-3; TRBD1 matches 7 bases. The CDR3 sequence: CASSPHRGDTQYF. The CDR3 DNA follows: TGCGCCAGCAGTCCGCACAGGGGAGATACGCAGTATTTT.